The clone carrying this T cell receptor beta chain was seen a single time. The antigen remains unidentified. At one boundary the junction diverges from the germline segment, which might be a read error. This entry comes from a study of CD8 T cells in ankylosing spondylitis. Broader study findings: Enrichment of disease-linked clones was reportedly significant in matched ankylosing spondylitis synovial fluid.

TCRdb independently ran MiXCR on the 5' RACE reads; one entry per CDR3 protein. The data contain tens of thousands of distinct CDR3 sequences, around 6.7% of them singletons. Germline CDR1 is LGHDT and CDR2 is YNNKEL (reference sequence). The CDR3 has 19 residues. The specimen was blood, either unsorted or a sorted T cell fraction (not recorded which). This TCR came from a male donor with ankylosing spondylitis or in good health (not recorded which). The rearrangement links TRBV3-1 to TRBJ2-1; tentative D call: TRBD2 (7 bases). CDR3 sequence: CASCPPRRGGLGLYNAQFF. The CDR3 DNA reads TGTGCCAGCTGCCCGCCCAGGAGGGGGGGCCTGGGGCTATACAATGCGCAGTTCTTC.